This paragraph reports one T cell receptor beta chain. The data originate from a study of blood T cell repertoires in COVID-19. At the level of the study: PBMCs, B-cell-depleted T cells, or T cells provided the cDNA or gDNA that made up the material.

How the authors handled the data: Quantification of nucleated cells was approximated via reference gene primer amplification. Libraries were prepared by immunoSEQ multiplex PCR; TCRdb keeps only in-frame clonotypes and omits some of them. V, J and clone size were drawn from that table, and D and trimming were deduced from the DNA. Of 200,000 to 250,000 clones detected, roughly 80% appear once; the ten largest clones hold about 2%. The length of the CDR3 is 13 residues. The V and J ends lost 5 bases and 6 bases, in that order; junction bases with no gene match: 4. Germline lookup yields CDR1 SGHTA and CDR2 FQGNSA. Participant ages covered about 18 to 90 years across 20 to 25 US areas. Each recovered donor of Cohort 3 presented with two negative PCRs, clearance, or symptom resolution.

The source material was PBMCs or T cells enriched from blood (not recorded which). This clonotype was obtained from a man between 60 and 75 years old who had recovered from COVID-19. J is TRBJ1-5 and V is TRBV7-2; TRBD1 matches 7 bases. The CDR3 reads CASSARQGQPQHF. The CDR3 DNA follows: TGTGCCAGCAGCGCCCGACAGGGTCAGCCCCAGCATTTT.